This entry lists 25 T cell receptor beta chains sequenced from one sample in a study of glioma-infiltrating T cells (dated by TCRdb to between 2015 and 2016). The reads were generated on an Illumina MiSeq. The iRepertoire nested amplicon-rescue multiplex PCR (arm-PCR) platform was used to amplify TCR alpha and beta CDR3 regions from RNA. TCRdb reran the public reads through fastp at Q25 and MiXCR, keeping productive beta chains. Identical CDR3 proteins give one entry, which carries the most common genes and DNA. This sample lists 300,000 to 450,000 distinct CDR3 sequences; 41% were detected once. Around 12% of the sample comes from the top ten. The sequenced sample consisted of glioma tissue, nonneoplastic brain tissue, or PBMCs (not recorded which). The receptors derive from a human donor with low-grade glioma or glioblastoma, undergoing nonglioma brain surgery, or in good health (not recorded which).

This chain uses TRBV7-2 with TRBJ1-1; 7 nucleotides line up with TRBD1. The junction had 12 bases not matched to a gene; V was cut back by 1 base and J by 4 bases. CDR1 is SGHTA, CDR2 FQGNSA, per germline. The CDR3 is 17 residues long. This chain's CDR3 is CASSLVALQGGATEAFF. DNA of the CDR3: TGTGCCAGCAGCTTAGTGGCCCTTCAGGGGGGGGCCACTGAAGCTTTCTTT.

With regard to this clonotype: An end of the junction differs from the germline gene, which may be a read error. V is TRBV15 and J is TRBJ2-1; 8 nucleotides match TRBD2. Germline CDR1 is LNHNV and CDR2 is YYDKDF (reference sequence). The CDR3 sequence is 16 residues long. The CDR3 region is CANSRGSGGSYNEQFF. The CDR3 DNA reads TGTGCCAACAGCAGAGGCAGCGGGGGCTCCTACAATGAGCAGTTCTTC.

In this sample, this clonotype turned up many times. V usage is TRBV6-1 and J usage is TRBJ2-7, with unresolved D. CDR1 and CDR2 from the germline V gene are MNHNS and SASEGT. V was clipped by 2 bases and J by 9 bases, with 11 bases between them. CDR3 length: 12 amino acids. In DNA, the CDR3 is TGTGCCAGCAGTGAACGGCTACGAGTGCAGTACTTC. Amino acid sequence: CASSERLRVQYF.

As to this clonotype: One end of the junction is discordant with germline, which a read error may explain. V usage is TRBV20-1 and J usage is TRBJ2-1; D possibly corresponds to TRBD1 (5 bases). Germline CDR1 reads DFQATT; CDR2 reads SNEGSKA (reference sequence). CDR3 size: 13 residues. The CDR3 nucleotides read TGCAGTGCTAGCCTGGTACAGGATGATGAGCGGTTCTTC. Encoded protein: CSASLVQDDERFF.

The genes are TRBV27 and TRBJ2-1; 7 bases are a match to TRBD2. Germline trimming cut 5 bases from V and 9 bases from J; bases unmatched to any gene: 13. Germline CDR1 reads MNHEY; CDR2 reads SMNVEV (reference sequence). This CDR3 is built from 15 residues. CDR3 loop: CASSLWSGKFVEQFF. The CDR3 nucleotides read TGTGCCAGCAGTCTCTGGAGCGGGAAGTTTGTTGAGCAGTTCTTC.

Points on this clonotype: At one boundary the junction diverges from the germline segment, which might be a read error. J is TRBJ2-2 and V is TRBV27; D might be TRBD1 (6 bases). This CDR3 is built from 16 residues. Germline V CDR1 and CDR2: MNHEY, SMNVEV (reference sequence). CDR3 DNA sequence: TGTGCCAGCAGTTTCATTGGGTTCGGGGACACCTGGGAGCTGTTTTTT. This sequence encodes CASSFIGFGDTWELFF.

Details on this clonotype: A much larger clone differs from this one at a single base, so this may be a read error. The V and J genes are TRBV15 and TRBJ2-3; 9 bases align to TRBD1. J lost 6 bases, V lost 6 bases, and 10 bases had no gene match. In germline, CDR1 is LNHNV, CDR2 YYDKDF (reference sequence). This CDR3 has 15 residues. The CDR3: CATSTGDRAEDTQYF. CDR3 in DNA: TGTGCCACCAGTACGGGGGACAGGGCAGAGGATACGCAGTATTTT.

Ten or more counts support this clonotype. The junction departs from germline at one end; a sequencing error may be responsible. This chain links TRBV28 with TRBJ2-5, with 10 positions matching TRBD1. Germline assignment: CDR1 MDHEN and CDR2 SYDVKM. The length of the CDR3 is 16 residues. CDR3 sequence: CASSSRTGGNQETQYF. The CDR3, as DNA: TGTGCCAGCAGTTCCCGGACAGGGGGGAACCAGGAGACCCAGTACTTC. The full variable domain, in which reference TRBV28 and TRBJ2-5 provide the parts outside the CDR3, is DVKVTQSSRYLVKRTGEKVFLECVQDMDHENMFWYRQDPGLGLRLIYFSYDVKMKEKGDIPEGYSVSREKKERFSLILESASTNQTSMYLCASSSRTGGNQETQYFGPGTRLLVL.

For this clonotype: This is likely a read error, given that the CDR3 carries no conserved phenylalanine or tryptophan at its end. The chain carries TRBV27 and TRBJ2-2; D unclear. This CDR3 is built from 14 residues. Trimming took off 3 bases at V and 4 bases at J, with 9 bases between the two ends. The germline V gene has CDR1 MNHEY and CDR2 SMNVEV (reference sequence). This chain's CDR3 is CASSFWSPTGELFL. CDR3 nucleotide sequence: TGTGCCAGCAGTTTTTGGTCCCCCACCGGGGAGCTGTTTCTT.

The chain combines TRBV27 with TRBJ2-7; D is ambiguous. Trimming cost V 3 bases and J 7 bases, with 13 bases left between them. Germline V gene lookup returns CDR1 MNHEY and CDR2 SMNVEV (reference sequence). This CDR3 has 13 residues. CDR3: CASSFVSYNEQYF. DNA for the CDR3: TGTGCCAGCAGTTTCGTCTCCTACAATGAGCAGTACTTC.

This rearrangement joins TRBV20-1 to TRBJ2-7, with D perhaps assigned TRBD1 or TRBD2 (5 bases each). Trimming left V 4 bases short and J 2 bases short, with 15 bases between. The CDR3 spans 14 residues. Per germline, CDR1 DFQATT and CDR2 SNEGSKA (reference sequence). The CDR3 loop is CSAISRDGTYEQYF. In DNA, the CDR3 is TGCAGTGCTATCTCTCGGGACGGAACCTACGAGCAGTACTTC.

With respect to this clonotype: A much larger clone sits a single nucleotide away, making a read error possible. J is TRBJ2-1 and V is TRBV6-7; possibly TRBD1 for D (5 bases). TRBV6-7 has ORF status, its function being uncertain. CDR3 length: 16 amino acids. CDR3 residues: CASRGLSSLRVDEQLF. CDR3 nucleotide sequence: TGTGCCAGCAGGGGGCTTTCGAGCCTCAGGGTGGATGAGCAGCTCTTC.

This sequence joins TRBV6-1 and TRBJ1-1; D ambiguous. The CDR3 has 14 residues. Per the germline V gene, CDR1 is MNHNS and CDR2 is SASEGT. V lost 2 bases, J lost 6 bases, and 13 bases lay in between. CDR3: CASSERRDGAEAFF. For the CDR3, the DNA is TGTGCCAGCAGTGAACGGAGAGATGGCGCTGAAGCTTTCTTT.

In DNA, the CDR3 is TGTGCCAGCAGTCCGGACTCCCGAGGGTCAGATACGCAGTATTTT. Translated: CASSPDSRGSDTQYF. The chain is built from TRBV2 and TRBJ2-3; perhaps TRBD2 as D (5 bases). The CDR3 runs to 15 residues. Germline-derived CDR1 and CDR2 are SNHLY and FYNNEI. V was pared by 5 bases and J by 4 bases, with 16 bases between.

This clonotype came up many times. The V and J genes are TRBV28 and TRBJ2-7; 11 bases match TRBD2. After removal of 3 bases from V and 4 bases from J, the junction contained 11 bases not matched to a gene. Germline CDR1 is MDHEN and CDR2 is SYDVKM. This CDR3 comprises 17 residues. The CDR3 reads CASSLYPLAGAGYEQYF. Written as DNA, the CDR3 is TGTGCCAGCAGTTTGTACCCACTAGCGGGAGCTGGTTACGAGCAGTACTTC.

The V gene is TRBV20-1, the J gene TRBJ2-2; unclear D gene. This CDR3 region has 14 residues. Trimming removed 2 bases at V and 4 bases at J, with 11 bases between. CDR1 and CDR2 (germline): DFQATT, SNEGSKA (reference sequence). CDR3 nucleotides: TGCAGTGCTAGACAAGGGTCGGCCACCGGGGAGCTGTTTTTT. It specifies CSARQGSATGELFF.

CDR3 DNA: TGTGCCAGCAGCTTAGGTGGAAACAGGGGGGTCGGGGCCAACGTCCTGACTTTC. Encoded protein: CASSLGGNRGVGANVLTF. The chain couples TRBV7-2 to TRBJ2-6; 8 positions match TRBD1. This CDR3 region has 18 residues. From germline, CDR1 is SGHTA and CDR2 FQGNSA. V shed 1 base, J shed 4 bases, and the junction held 9 bases outside the gene matches.

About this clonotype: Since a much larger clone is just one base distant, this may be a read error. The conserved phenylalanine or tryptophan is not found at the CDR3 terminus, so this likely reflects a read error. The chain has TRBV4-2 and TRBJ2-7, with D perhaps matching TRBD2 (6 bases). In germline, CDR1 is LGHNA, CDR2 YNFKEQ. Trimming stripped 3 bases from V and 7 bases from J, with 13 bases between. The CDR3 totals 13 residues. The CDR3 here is CASSHSTSGEQYL. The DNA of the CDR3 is TGTGCCAGCAGCCATTCTACCAGCGGGGAGCAGTACCTC.

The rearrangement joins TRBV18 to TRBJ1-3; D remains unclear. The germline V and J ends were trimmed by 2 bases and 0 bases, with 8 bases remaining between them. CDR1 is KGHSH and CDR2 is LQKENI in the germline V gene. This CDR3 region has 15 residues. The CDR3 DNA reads TGTGCCAGCTCACCAGGTGGATACTCTGGAAACACCATATATTTT. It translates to CASSPGGYSGNTIYF.

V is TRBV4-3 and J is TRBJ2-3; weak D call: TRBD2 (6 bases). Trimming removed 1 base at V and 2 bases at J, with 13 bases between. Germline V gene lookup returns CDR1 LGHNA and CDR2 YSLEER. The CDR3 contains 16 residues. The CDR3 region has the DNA TGCGCCAGCAGCCAAGCCATAGCGGAAGACACAGATACGCAGTATTTT. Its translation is CASSQAIAEDTDTQYF.

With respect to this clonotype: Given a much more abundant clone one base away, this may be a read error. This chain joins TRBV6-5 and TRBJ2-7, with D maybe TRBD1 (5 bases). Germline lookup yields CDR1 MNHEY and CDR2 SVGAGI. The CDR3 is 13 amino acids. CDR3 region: CASKDTGTYERYF. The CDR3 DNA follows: TGTGCCAGCAAGGACACCGGCACCTACGAGCGGTACTTC.

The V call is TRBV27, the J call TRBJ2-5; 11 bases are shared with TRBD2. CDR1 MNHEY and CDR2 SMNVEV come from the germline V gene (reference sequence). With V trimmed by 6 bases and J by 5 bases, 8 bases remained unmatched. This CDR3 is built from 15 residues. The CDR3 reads CASSPGLAGSETQYF. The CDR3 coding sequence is TGTGCCAGCAGCCCCGGACTAGCGGGCTCCGAGACCCAGTACTTC.

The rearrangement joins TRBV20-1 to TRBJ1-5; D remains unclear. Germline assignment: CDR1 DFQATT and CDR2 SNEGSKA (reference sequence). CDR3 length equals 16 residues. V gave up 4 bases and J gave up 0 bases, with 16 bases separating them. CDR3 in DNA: TGCAGTGCTATTCGCCTTACCGTGGATAGCAATCAGCCCCAGCATTTT. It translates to CSAIRLTVDSNQPQHF.

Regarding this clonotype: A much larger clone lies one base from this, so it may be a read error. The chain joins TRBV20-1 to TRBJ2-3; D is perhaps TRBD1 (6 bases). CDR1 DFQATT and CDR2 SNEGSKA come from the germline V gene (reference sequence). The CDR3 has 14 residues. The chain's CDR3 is CSAEGAERTDKQYF. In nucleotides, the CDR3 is TGCAGTGCGGAAGGGGCCGAGAGGACAGATAAGCAGTATTTT.

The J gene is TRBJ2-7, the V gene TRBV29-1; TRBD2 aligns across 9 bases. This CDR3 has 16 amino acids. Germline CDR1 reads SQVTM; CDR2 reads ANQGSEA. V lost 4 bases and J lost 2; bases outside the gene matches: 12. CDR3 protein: CSVAPWGREGTYEQYF. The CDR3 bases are TGCAGCGTTGCTCCCTGGGGGCGGGAGGGAACCTACGAGCAGTACTTC.